The clone carrying this T cell receptor (beta chain) was detected a few times. The protocol was immunoSEQ multiplex PCR, while the TCRdb copy is restricted to in-frame clones and leaves out a portion. The sample includes about 46,000 clones, roughly 90% of them seen just once. Germline V gene sequence: CDR1 MNHNS, CDR2 SASEGT. This CDR3 region has 14 residues. The V gene lost 5 bases and the J gene lost 0 bases, with 8 bases spanning the gap. This specimen belongs to a study of OX40 agonist ivuxolimab in advanced cancers. This sample comprised CD4+ or CD8+ T cells sorted from blood, obtained in a trial of the OX40 agonist ivuxolimab. The chain joins TRBV6-1 to TRBJ1-5; D unclear. The receptor comes from an adult with an advanced solid tumor such as melanoma, head and neck, liver or kidney cancer. The CDR3 DNA sequence: TGTGCCAGCAGTCCACTCGCTAGCAATCAGCCCCAGCATTTT. As protein: CASSPLASNQPQHF.